This T cell receptor beta chain was documented in a study of blood T cell repertoires in COVID-19. At the level of the study: Collection of acute and convalescent COVID-19 samples took place in the United States, Italy and Spain. In each case, the material was cDNA or gDNA derived from T cells, B-cell-depleted T cells, or PBMCs.

CDR1 is SSHAT, CDR2 FNYEAQ, per germline (reference sequence). V trimming: 5 bases; J trimming: 7 bases; junction bases outside the gene matches: 14. The CDR3 contains 16 residues. Original handling: Using reference gene primer amplification, nucleated cell counts were estimated. Here immunoSEQ multiplex PCR was the method, and the copy in TCRdb shows in-frame clones only, minus some. D and trimming were read from the DNA, whereas the V and J calls and clone size are those reported in that table. The table includes fewer than 500,000 clones, roughly 80% detected once. Sample: peripheral blood. The TCR comes from a human donor with acute or convalescent COVID-19. The donor label of this sample is uncertain. This chain joins TRBV7-7 and TRBJ2-1, with TRBD1 identical over 7 bases. CDR3 sequence: CASSPSTGLQKNEQFF. The CDR3 DNA sequence: TGTGCCAGCAGCCCATCGACAGGGCTACAGAAGAATGAGCAGTTCTTC.